This T cell receptor (beta chain) was recovered during a study of CD8+ T cells in alopecia areata. Study summary: Tofacitinib was given for 6 to 18 months, then stopped for 6 months. The study's findings and limits: The study found higher clonality in lesional than normal scalp, especially in alopecia totalis/universalis.

This sample's treatment: oral pan-JAK inhibitor, 5-10 mg twice daily. The investigators collected lesional scalp punch biopsies and peripheral blood from alopecia areata patients. Of note for this clone: Its specificity is not known.

Reverse transcription of extracted RNA yielded cDNA, which provided the sequencing template. This table comes from immunoSEQ multiplex PCR, and its TCRdb copy is limited to in-frame clones, with some not included. The sample includes 250,000 to 350,000 clones, around three fifths of them seen just once. CDR1 SGDLS and CDR2 YYNGEE come from the germline V gene. V shed 1 base and J shed 7 bases, with 9 bases lying between them. The CDR3 is 14 residues long. The chain recombines TRBV9 with TRBJ1-6, with D unclear. The receptor comes from a human donor with alopecia areata. The source was CD4+ T cells sorted from blood, collected around week 53, from a patient treated with tofacitinib. This CDR3 is CASSVSAENSPLHF. The CDR3 DNA is TGTGCCAGCAGCGTATCGGCAGAGAATTCACCCCTCCACTTT.